One and the same sample provided the 28 T cell receptor beta chains below, sequenced in a study of T-cell reconstitution after alpha-beta-depleted transplantation in children. Preparation of the TCRbeta library used unique molecular identifiers. TCRdb recomputed calls from the PCR reads with MiXCR, one row per CDR3 protein. The profile shows about 900,000 distinct CDR3 sequences, 25% to 35% of them singletons. The sample consisted of PBMCs, mostly from graft donor cells, taken 360 days after TCRalphabeta/CD19-depleted stem cell transplant. Receptor source: a boy younger than two who had a stem cell transplant for SCID, so the T cells may come from the graft donor.

This clonotype was seen more than once but under ten times. The chain joins TRBV11-2 to TRBJ2-7; tentative D call: TRBD2 (5 bases). The V and J ends lost 0 bases and 4 bases respectively, with 25 bases between them. Germline CDR1 SGHAT, CDR2 FQNNGV. CDR3 length: 19 amino acids. As DNA, the CDR3 is TGTGCCAGCAGCTTAGAAGGTCCGGGAACGCTCTCCCTGGCGTACGAGCAGTACTTC. Protein: CASSLEGPGTLSLAYEQYF. Together with reference TRBV11-2 and TRBJ2-7, the CDR3 gives the full variable domain: EAGVAQSPRYKIIEKRQSVAFWCNPISGHATLYWYQQILGQGPKLLIQFQNNGVVDDSQLPKDRFSAERLKGVDSTLKIQPAKLEDSAVYLCASSLEGPGTLSLAYEQYFGPGTRLTVT.

The CDR3 DNA reads as TGCGCCAGCAGCGCGCGAGGACAGGGCATCTACGAGCAGTACTTC. It codes for CASSARGQGIYEQYF. The chain links TRBV5-1 to TRBJ2-7; 8 nucleotides agree with TRBD1. The junction had 9 bases not matched to a gene; V was cut back by 4 bases and J by 3 bases. The CDR3 has 15 residues. In germline, CDR1 is SGHRS, CDR2 YFSETQ.

This clonotype occurred a few times. The V call is TRBV12-3 or TRBV12-4, the J call TRBJ1-5, with D perhaps matching TRBD1 (5 bases). This CDR3 has 15 residues. The germline V and J ends were trimmed by 3 bases and 0 bases, with 9 bases remaining between them. CDR3 region: CASSFNRHSNQPQHF. The DNA for the CDR3 is TGTGCCAGCAGTTTTAACAGGCATAGCAATCAGCCCCAGCATTTT.

This clonotype was found a few times. This chain connects TRBV12-3 or TRBV12-4 to TRBJ2-7; D is perhaps TRBD1 (5 bases). CDR3 length: 16 residues. Trimming pared 1 base from V and 0 bases from J, leaving 13 bases between. The CDR3 sequence: CASSLDRSQSSYEQYF. CDR3 DNA: TGTGCCAGCAGTTTAGACAGGTCTCAGAGCTCCTACGAGCAGTACTTC.

The sample holds a few counts of this clonotype. One end of the junction is discordant with germline, which a read error may explain. The chain links TRBV7-9 to TRBJ1-1, with D hard to call. Germline V gene data show CDR1 as SEHNR and CDR2 as FQNEAQ (reference sequence). This CDR3 comprises 12 residues. CDR3 region: CASSFVSHEVTF. CDR3 sequence (DNA): TGTGCCAGCAGCTTCGTGTCTCATGAGGTTACCTTT.

This clonotype has only a few counts. The V call is TRBV6-1, the J call TRBJ1-6; 7 bases match TRBD1. The CDR3 is 13 residues long. J was trimmed by 9 bases and V by 6 bases; bases with no gene match: 5. CDR1 is MNHNS, CDR2 SASEGT, per germline. The DNA of the CDR3 is TGTGCCAGCAGCCGAGGGGGCCTTTCACCCCTCCACTTT. Its protein product is CASSRGGLSPLHF.

The rearrangement joins TRBV10-3 to TRBJ2-1, with D uncertain. CDR1 and CDR2 from the germline V gene are ENHRY and SYGVKD. The CDR3 is 15 residues long. V lost 4 bases to trimming and J lost 0 bases, with 10 bases between them. CDR3 residues: CAISVGWSSYNEQFF. The DNA of the CDR3 is TGTGCCATCAGTGTAGGCTGGAGCTCCTACAATGAGCAGTTCTTC.

V and J are TRBV7-3 and TRBJ2-1; a possible D gene is TRBD2 (5 bases). The CDR3 consists of 15 residues. V was pared by 3 bases and J by 7 bases, with 16 bases between. Per germline, CDR1 SGHTA and CDR2 FQGTGA. Here the CDR3 reads CASSFGPAGVNEQFF. The CDR3 region has the DNA TGTGCCAGCAGCTTCGGCCCGGCCGGGGTGAATGAGCAGTTCTTC.

CDR3 bases: TGTGCCAGCAGTTTAAAATTTAGGAGGGAGGACAATCAGCCCCAGCATTTT. Translation: CASSLKFRREDNQPQHF. This chain joins TRBV28 and TRBJ1-5, with no clear D. The CDR3 sequence is 17 residues long. V was pared by 2 bases and J by 3 bases, with 17 bases between. Germline-derived CDR1 and CDR2 are MDHEN and SYDVKM.

The table lists this clonotype with a few counts. The V call is TRBV5-1, the J call TRBJ2-5, with TRBD1 identical over 8 bases. J gave up 2 bases and V 4 bases, and 7 bases lay outside the gene matches. From germline, CDR1 is SGHRS and CDR2 YFSETQ. This CDR3 has 15 residues. DNA of the CDR3: TGCGCCAGCAGCCGAAGGGACAGGTCACAAGAGACCCAGTACTTC. As protein: CASSRRDRSQETQYF.

The chain employs TRBV6-2 or TRBV6-3 and TRBJ2-2; D unclear. This CDR3 contains 15 residues. Germline CDR1 and CDR2: MNHEY and SVGEGT. Trimming removed 4 bases at V and 2 bases at J, with 11 bases between. CDR3 region: CASSSLSPNTGELFF. The CDR3 DNA follows: TGTGCCAGCAGTTCCCTTTCTCCCAACACCGGGGAGCTGTTTTTT.

In its sample, this clonotype was seen many times. The V call is TRBV7-2, the J call TRBJ2-3; D not certain. The CDR3 has 15 amino acids. V lost 1 base and J 3 bases, leaving 11 bases between the germline ends. In germline, CDR1 is SGHTA, CDR2 FQGNSA. The CDR3 nucleotides are TGTGCCAGCAGCTTAGACACAAGACTGACAGATACGCAGTATTTT. Translating it yields CASSLDTRLTDTQYF. The full variable domain, in which reference TRBV7-2 and TRBJ2-3 provide the parts outside the CDR3, is GAGVSQSPSNKVTEKGKDVELRCDPISGHTALYWYRQSLGQGLEFLIYFQGNSAPDKSGLPSDRFSAERTGGSVSTLTIQRTQQEDSAVYLCASSLDTRLTDTQYFGPGTRLTVL.

The chain carries TRBV29-1 and TRBJ2-3, with a tentative D call TRBD1 (5 bases). In germline, CDR1 is SQVTM, CDR2 ANQGSEA. The CDR3 spans 10 residues. V was shortened by 6 bases and J by 8 bases, with 9 bases between the two germline ends. CDR3 bases: TGCAGCGTAGTCAGGGTTACGCAGTATTTT. Residues: CSVVRVTQYF.

This chain connects TRBV12-3 or TRBV12-4 to TRBJ1-4, with no clear D. The germline V and J ends were trimmed by 2 bases and 8 bases, with 12 bases remaining between them. The CDR3 length is 14 residues. CDR3 loop: CASSLRTGMEKLFF. The CDR3 DNA is TGTGCCAGCAGTTTACGGACCGGGATGGAAAAACTGTTTTTT.

The rearrangement links TRBV9 to TRBJ1-1; 8 bases align to TRBD1. The CDR3 totals 18 residues. Unmatched junction bases numbered 10, after V lost 0 bases and J lost 0 bases. Per germline, CDR1 SGDLS and CDR2 YYNGEE. The CDR3 coding sequence is TGTGCCAGCAGCGTAGCTCCCGGGACAGGAGTCATGAACACTGAAGCTTTCTTT. It encodes CASSVAPGTGVMNTEAFF.

Only a few counts were recorded for this clonotype. The chain carries TRBV2 and TRBJ2-7; 9 bases are shared with TRBD1. V lost 9 bases, J lost 5 bases, and 14 bases stayed unmatched. The germline V gene encodes CDR1 SNHLY and CDR2 FYNNEI. The CDR3 totals 15 residues. DNA of the CDR3: TGTGCCAGTGGAAGTGTGGGGACAGGGAACCACGAGCAGTACTTC. It translates to CASGSVGTGNHEQYF.

This clonotype was seen a few times. The rearrangement joins TRBV29-1 to TRBJ2-5; D remains unclear. V was cut by 5 bases and J by 5 bases, with 15 bases left in between. Per the germline V gene, CDR1 is SQVTM and CDR2 is ANQGSEA. The CDR3 covers 13 residues. This CDR3 reads CSVLSYSRETQYF. Here the CDR3 DNA reads TGCAGCGTTTTAAGTTACAGCCGGGAGACCCAGTACTTC.

This clonotype was observed many times. The chain links TRBV29-1 to TRBJ2-1, with TRBD1 matching 7 bases. This CDR3 has 14 residues. The V segment lost 5 bases and the J segment 0 bases; nucleotides outside the gene matches: 4. Per the germline V gene, CDR1 is SQVTM and CDR2 is ANQGSEA. In DNA, the CDR3 is TGCAGCGTTCCCGGGACAGTCTCCTACAATGAGCAGTTCTTC. Translating gives CSVPGTVSYNEQFF.

This clonotype was recorded a few times. The chain links TRBV9 to TRBJ1-2; D unclear. V lost 4 bases and J 4 bases, leaving 14 bases between the germline ends. The length of the CDR3 is 14 residues. Germline loops: CDR1 SGDLS, CDR2 YYNGEE. This chain's CDR3 is CASSPRRAPYGYTF. As DNA, the CDR3 is TGTGCCAGCAGCCCAAGGAGGGCCCCCTATGGCTACACCTTC.

The genes are TRBV7-8 and TRBJ1-3; no firm D call. The length of the CDR3 is 15 residues. V was cut by 1 base and J by 4 bases, with 11 bases left in between. Germline values: CDR1 SGHVS, CDR2 FQNEAQ. CDR3 sequence: CASSLGGGFGNTIYF. For the CDR3, the DNA is TGTGCCAGCAGCTTAGGCGGCGGGTTCGGAAACACCATATATTTT.

This chain connects TRBV7-2 to TRBJ2-1; D may be TRBD1 (5 bases). V gave up 2 bases and J gave up 7 bases, with 15 bases separating them. The CDR3 is made up of 15 amino acids. Germline assignment: CDR1 SGHTA and CDR2 FQGNSA. CDR3 region: CASSLNPGNMNEQFF. CDR3 nucleotide sequence: TGTGCCAGCAGCTTAAACCCAGGGAATATGAATGAGCAGTTCTTC.

This clonotype occurred a few times. The chain links TRBV7-2 to TRBJ2-5; no clear D gene. Germline loops: CDR1 SGHTA, CDR2 FQGNSA. The V end lost 2 bases, the J end lost 1 base, and 5 bases lay between the germline ends. The CDR3 has 13 residues. CDR3 bases: TGTGCCAGCAGCTTAATCGCCCAAGAGACCCAGTACTTC. This sequence encodes CASSLIAQETQYF.

This clonotype has ten or more counts. V and J are TRBV4-1 and TRBJ2-1; tentatively, D is TRBD1 or TRBD2 (5 bases each). Germline-derived CDR1 and CDR2 are MGHRA and YSYEKL. CDR3 size: 15 residues. Trimming stripped 3 bases from V and 7 bases from J, with 16 bases between. The CDR3 region is CASSQGERGRNEQFF. The CDR3 DNA is TGCGCCAGCAGCCAGGGAGAGAGGGGAAGGAATGAGCAGTTCTTC.

The gene calls are TRBV3-1 and TRBJ2-3; D is unresolved. V lost 5 bases and J 3 bases, leaving 15 bases between the germline ends. Germline V CDR1 and CDR2: LGHDT, YNNKEL (reference sequence). CDR3 length: 15 residues. The CDR3 here is CASSAQEYGTDTQYF. In DNA, the CDR3 is TGTGCCAGCAGCGCTCAGGAGTACGGTACAGATACGCAGTATTTT.

The chain links TRBV5-1 to TRBJ2-7; 8 bases map to TRBD1. The V gene end was trimmed by 5 bases and the J gene end by 5 bases; junction bases not matched to a gene: 15. Germline V lookup: CDR1 SGHRS, CDR2 YFSETQ. The CDR3 totals 16 residues. The CDR3 DNA reads as TGCGCCAGCAGTAAAGGACAGGGTCTATCTATAGACGAGCAGTACTTC. Encoded protein: CASSKGQGLSIDEQYF.

CDR3 in amino acids: CSARVAGGTSEAFF. The CDR3 nucleotides read TGCAGTGCTAGAGTGGCAGGGGGGACTTCTGAAGCTTTCTTT. The chain links TRBV20-1 to TRBJ1-1; 7 bases are a match to TRBD1. Germline values: CDR1 DFQATT, CDR2 SNEGSKA (reference sequence). V gave up 1 base and J gave up 6 bases; unmatched junction bases: 8. This CDR3 spans 14 amino acids.

This clonotype has only a few counts. This sequence joins TRBV30 and TRBJ2-2; D is ambiguous. Germline lookup yields CDR1 GTSNPN and CDR2 SVGIG (reference sequence). The CDR3 runs to 14 residues. With 1 base removed from V and 5 bases from J, the gap between germline ends came to 11 bases. For the CDR3, the DNA is TGTGCCTGGAGTGGACAACTCCCAACCGGGGAGCTGTTTTTT. This gives the protein CAWSGQLPTGELFF. Using reference TRBV30 and TRBJ2-2 for the parts outside the CDR3, the full variable domain is SQTIHQWPATLVQPVGSPLSLECTVEGTSNPNLYWYRQAAGRGLQLLFYSVGIGQISSEVPQNLSASRPQDRQFILSSKKLLLSDSGFYLCAWSGQLPTGELFFGEGSRLTVL.

This rearrangement joins TRBV7-8 to TRBJ2-1, with TRBD2 identical over 10 bases. CDR1 is SGHVS, CDR2 FQNEAQ, per germline. The CDR3 sequence is 16 residues long. The J segment lost 8 bases and the V segment lost 0 bases, leaving 7 bases of the junction unmatched. The CDR3 protein is CASSLARASGGDEQFF. DNA of the CDR3: TGTGCCAGCAGCTTAGCGAGGGCTAGCGGGGGCGATGAGCAGTTCTTC.